This paragraph reports one TCR beta chain. As yet, its antigen is unknown. The sample belongs to a study of graft-versus-host responses after intestinal transplantation. About the research overall: Transplant recipients had multivisceral, liver-intestinal, or isolated intestinal grafts. Anti-thymocyte globulin induction was given to all recipients, followed by tacrolimus and steroids for around 3 years.

TCRdb keeps only in-frame clones here, not all; method: immunoSEQ multiplex PCR. The data contain over 35,000 clones, roughly nine tenths of them singletons. Study-level points and caveats: High graft-versus-host to host-versus-graft clonal ratios were found in allografts of patients who had graft-donor T cell macrochimerism. Present in recipient marrow, GvH clones included some that appeared first in ileum or blood.

J was trimmed by 2 bases and V by 4 bases; bases with no gene match: 7. The length of the CDR3 is 15 residues. CDR1 and CDR2 from the germline V gene are MGHRA and YSYEKL. This chain links TRBV4-1 with TRBJ2-7; 8 positions match TRBD1. This clonotype was sampled from a human patient who received an intestinal transplant, so some T cells may come from the graft donor. The specimen comprised PBMCs, sampled 300 to 330 days after intestinal transplant. In DNA form, the CDR3 reads TGCGCCAGCAGCCGGGTCGGACAGGGCGCCTACGAGCAGTACTTC. Its translation is CASSRVGQGAYEQYF.